This T cell receptor beta chain was obtained from a study of neurological immune-mediated disorders. The method for making cDNA was 5'RACE, and it used 10-nucleotide random UMIs. Each CDR3 protein gets one entry after TCRdb re-called the 5' RACE reads with MiXCR. Of tens of thousands of distinct CDR3 sequences in the sample, approximately 10% are singletons; the top ten hold about 2%. The CDR3 is 13 amino acids. Germline lookup yields CDR1 MNHEY and CDR2 SMNVEV (reference sequence). Trimming stripped 3 bases from V and 3 bases from J, with 9 bases between. The sequence came from a man aged 40-55 years in good health. This rearrangement joins TRBV27 to TRBJ2-7; weak D call: TRBD1 (5 bases). Sequenced: PBMCs. CDR3 DNA: TGTGCCAGCAGTTTTAGGGGCAACTACGAGCAGTACTTC. It encodes CASSFRGNYEQYF.